The entry below gives a single T cell receptor (beta chain) sequence along with its context. Original handling: Estimation of nucleated cell counts relied on the amplification of reference gene primers. Assay used: immunoSEQ multiplex PCR; TCRdb lists only in-frame clones, some missing. V, J and clone size were drawn from that table, and D and trimming were deduced from the DNA. Counted here are about 280,000 clones, around 86% occurring once; the ten biggest clones make up about 8.6%. This sample is part of a study of blood T cell repertoires in COVID-19. The sequence derives from a man aged 40-49 years with active or convalescent COVID-19. Sequencing input: peripheral blood.

CDR3 DNA: TGTGCCAGCAGCGTAGAGGGGGCCCCAGATACGCAGTATTTT. Its translation is CASSVEGAPDTQYF. This chain connects TRBV9 to TRBJ2-3; TRBD1 agrees at 7 bases. The V segment lost 0 bases and the J segment 4 bases; nucleotides outside the gene matches: 2. Germline assignment: CDR1 SGDLS and CDR2 YYNGEE. This CDR3 is 14 amino acids long.